The 11 T cell receptor beta chains in this list originate from one sample, sequenced in a study of blood T cells in healthy people across ages. A J-beta primer mix and a sample-barcoded 5' primer were used in a second PCR of roughly 7 to 12 cycles. Each CDR3 protein is one row after TCRdb ran MiXCR on the 5' RACE reads. Of 900,000 to 950,000 distinct CDR3 sequences in the sample, almost 30% were seen once. These data were also filed under a second study, of T cells of mothers and their children.

Sequenced input: blood. The origin of the receptors is a woman in her thirties or forties in good health.

This chain connects TRBV20-1 to TRBJ2-1, with D uncertain. The DNA matches TRBJ2-7 better at its end, which makes the J call doubtful. The CDR3 contains 16 residues. Germline CDR1 and CDR2: DFQATT and SNEGSKA (reference sequence). CDR3 bases: TGCAGTGCTAGAGATCAAAGGGCGGTCACCTACAATGAGCAGTACTTC. Translating it yields CSARDQRAVTYNEQYF.

This clonotype appeared once. This sequence may be a read error, since a much larger clone differs from it by one base. The V and J genes are TRBV12-3 or TRBV12-4 and TRBJ2-7; D assignment may be TRBD1 or TRBD2 (5 bases each). The V gene lost 7 bases and the J gene lost 3 bases, with 13 bases spanning the gap. The CDR3 has 13 residues. CDR3 residues: CASKSRGVYEQYF. The CDR3 nucleotides are TGTGCCAGCAAATCGAGAGGGGTCTACGAGCAGTACTTC.

In this sample, this clonotype turned up a few times. In DNA form, the CDR3 reads TGTGCCAGCAGTGACAGGGGTGCCTACACCTTC. Translating gives CASSDRGAYTF. V is TRBV2 and J is TRBJ1-2; D is possibly TRBD1 (6 bases). Germline values: CDR1 SNHLY, CDR2 FYNNEI. Between the trimmed V and J ends, which lost 3 bases and 10 bases, there was a span of 9 bases. This CDR3 contains 11 residues.

The J gene is TRBJ2-7, the V gene TRBV9, with TRBD1 matching over 12 bases. Germline V gives CDR1 SGDLS, CDR2 YYNGEE. The CDR3 loop spans 16 amino acids. V was pared by 4 bases and J by 5 bases, with 10 bases of the junction left unmatched. CDR3 in amino acids: CASSPAPGQGANEQYF. Here the CDR3 DNA reads TGTGCCAGCAGCCCCGCCCCGGGACAGGGGGCCAACGAGCAGTACTTC.

This clonotype has a count of ten or more. The junction does not match germline at one end; this may be a read error. The chain combines TRBV5-1 with TRBJ1-2; a weak D match, TRBD1 (5 bases). Germline-derived CDR1 and CDR2 are SGHRS and YFSETQ. The CDR3 loop spans 15 amino acids. The CDR3 protein is CASTLELGLTYGYTF. The CDR3, as DNA: TGCGCCAGCACCTTGGAGCTGGGGCTTACTTATGGCTACACCTTC.

This clonotype was recorded a few times. This chain links TRBV28 with TRBJ2-7; possibly TRBD1 for D (5 bases). This CDR3 contains 14 residues. V was shortened by 4 bases and J by 2 bases, with 12 bases between the two germline ends. The germline gives CDR1 MDHEN, CDR2 SYDVKM. The CDR3 DNA reads as TGTGCCAGCAGTTGGTCAGGGCCCGCCTACGAGCAGTACTTC. Amino acids: CASSWSGPAYEQYF.

This clonotype was counted ten times or more. One base away lies a much larger clone, so this may be a sequencing read error. The V call is TRBV6-1, the J call TRBJ2-5; no clear D. Per germline, CDR1 MNHNS and CDR2 SASEGT. This CDR3 is built from 14 residues. V lost 6 bases and J lost 11, with 22 bases in between. This CDR3 is CASRGAPPYDEQYF. The CDR3, as DNA: TGTGCCAGCAGGGGTGCCCCCCCATACGATGAGCAGTACTTC.

This clonotype was found many times. The V call is TRBV18, the J call TRBJ2-7, with D possibly being TRBD2 (6 bases). V was pared by 2 bases and J by 4 bases, with 12 bases between. CDR1 is KGHSH and CDR2 is LQKENI in the germline V gene. There are 14 residues in the CDR3. The CDR3 nucleotides read TGTGCCAGCTCACCATACGGGGGATCTTACGAGCAGTACTTC. It yields the protein CASSPYGGSYEQYF.

This rearrangement joins TRBV6-6 to TRBJ1-3; maybe TRBD1 (5 bases). Germline loops: CDR1 MNHNY, CDR2 SVGAGI (reference sequence). V lost 6 bases, J lost 0 bases, and 12 bases lay in between. The CDR3 has 15 residues. The CDR3 protein is CASSFDRASGNTIYF. The CDR3 nucleotides are TGTGCCAGCAGCTTCGACAGAGCCTCTGGAAACACCATATATTTT.

This clonotype has just a few counts. The V gene is TRBV12-3 or TRBV12-4, the J gene TRBJ2-1; the D gene is possibly TRBD2 (7 bases). Trimming removed 6 bases at V and 0 bases at J, with 24 bases between. The CDR3 has 19 residues. Here the CDR3 reads CASRRGRGAWGSSYNEQFF. For the CDR3, the DNA is TGTGCCAGCAGACGGGGACGGGGGGCTTGGGGATCCTCCTACAATGAGCAGTTCTTC.

This rearrangement joins TRBV20-1 to TRBJ1-5; 7 bases align to TRBD1. V dropped 5 bases and J dropped 1; count of bases not matched to a gene: 14. Germline V gene sequence: CDR1 DFQATT, CDR2 SNEGSKA (reference sequence). The CDR3 runs 17 residues. In nucleotides, the CDR3 is TGCAGTGCTTTTATCGGGACAGTTCGAGGAAGCAATCAGCCCCAGCATTTT. Protein: CSAFIGTVRGSNQPQHF.